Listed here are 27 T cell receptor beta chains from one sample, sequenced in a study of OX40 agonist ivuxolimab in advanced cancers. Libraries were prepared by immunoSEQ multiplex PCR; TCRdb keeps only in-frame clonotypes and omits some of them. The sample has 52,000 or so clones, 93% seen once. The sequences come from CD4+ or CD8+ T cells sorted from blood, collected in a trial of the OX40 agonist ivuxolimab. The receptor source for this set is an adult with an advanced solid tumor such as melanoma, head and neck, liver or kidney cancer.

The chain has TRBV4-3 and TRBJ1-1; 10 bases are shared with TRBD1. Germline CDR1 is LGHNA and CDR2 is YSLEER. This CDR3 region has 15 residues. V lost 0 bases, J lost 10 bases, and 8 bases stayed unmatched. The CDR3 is CASSQDGTGVLGAFF. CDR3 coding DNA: TGCGCCAGCAGCCAAGATGGGACAGGGGTTTTGGGAGCTTTCTTT.

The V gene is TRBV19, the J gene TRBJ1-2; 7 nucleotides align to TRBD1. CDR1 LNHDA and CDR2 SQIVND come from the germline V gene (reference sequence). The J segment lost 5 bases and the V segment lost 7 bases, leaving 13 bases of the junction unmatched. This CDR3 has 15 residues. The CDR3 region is CASTPTGETAYGYTF. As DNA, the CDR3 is TGTGCCAGTACCCCAACAGGGGAAACAGCTTATGGCTACACCTTC.

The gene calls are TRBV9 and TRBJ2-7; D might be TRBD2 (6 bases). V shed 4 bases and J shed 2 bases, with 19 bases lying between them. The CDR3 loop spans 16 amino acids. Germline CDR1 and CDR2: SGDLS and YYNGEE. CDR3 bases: TGTGCCAGCAGCCCTCGGGACTCCGAAAAAACCTACGAGCAGTACTTC. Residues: CASSPRDSEKTYEQYF.

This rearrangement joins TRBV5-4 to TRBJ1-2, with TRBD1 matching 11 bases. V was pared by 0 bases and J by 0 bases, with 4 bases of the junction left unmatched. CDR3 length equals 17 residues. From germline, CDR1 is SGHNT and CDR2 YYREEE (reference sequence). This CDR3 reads CASSLGPGQGANYGYTF. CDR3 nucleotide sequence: TGTGCCAGCAGCTTGGGACCGGGACAGGGGGCTAACTATGGCTACACCTTC.

As DNA, the CDR3 is TGTGCCAGCAGCGCCGGGGACGTGAGTGAGCAGTTCTTC. Residues: CASSAGDVSEQFF. The chain joins TRBV9 to TRBJ2-1, with D possibly being TRBD1 or TRBD2 (5 bases each). CDR1 is SGDLS and CDR2 is YYNGEE in the germline V gene. Trimming pared 3 bases from V and 9 bases from J, leaving 13 bases between. CDR3 length equals 13 residues.

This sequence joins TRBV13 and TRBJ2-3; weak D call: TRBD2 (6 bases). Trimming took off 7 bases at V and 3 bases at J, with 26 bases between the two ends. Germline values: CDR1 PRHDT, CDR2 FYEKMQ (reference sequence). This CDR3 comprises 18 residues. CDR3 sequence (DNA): TGTGCCAGCACCCTCTTCCTTGCGGGGAACTTGGGGACAGATACGCAGTATTTT. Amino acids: CASTLFLAGNLGTDTQYF.

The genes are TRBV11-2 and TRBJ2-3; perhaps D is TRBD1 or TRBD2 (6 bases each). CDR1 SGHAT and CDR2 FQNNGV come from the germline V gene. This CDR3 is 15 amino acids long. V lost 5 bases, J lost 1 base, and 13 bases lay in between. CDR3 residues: CASSDGGRGTDTQYF. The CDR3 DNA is TGTGCCAGCAGCGATGGGGGGCGGGGCACAGATACGCAGTATTTT.

The CDR3 loop reads CAVLTSGTGELFF. CDR3 DNA sequence: TGTGCCGTGCTGACTAGCGGGACCGGGGAGCTGTTTTTT. This sequence joins TRBV19 and TRBJ2-2; 10 bases fit TRBD2. The CDR3 sequence is 13 residues long. V was pared by 11 bases and J by 5 bases, with 5 bases of the junction left unmatched. The V gene's germline CDR1 is LNHDA and CDR2 SQIVND (reference sequence).

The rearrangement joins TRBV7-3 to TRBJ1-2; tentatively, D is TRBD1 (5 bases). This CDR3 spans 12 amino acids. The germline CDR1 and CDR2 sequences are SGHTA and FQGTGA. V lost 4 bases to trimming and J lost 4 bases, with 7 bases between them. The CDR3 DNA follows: TGTGCCAGCAGCTCAGGGACCTATGGCTACACCTTC. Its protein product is CASSSGTYGYTF.

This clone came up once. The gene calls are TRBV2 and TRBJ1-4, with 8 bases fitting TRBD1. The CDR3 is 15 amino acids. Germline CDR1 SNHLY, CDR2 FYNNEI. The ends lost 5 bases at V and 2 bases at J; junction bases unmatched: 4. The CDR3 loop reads CASSRTGTTNEKLFF. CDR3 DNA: TGTGCCAGCAGTAGGACAGGGACTACTAATGAAAAACTGTTTTTT.

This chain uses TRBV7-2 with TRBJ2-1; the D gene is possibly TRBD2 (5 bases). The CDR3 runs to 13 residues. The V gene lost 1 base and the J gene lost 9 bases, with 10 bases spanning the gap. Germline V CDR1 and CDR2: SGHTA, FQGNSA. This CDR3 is CASSLVSRGEQFF. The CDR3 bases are TGTGCCAGCAGCTTAGTTTCCCGGGGTGAGCAGTTCTTC.

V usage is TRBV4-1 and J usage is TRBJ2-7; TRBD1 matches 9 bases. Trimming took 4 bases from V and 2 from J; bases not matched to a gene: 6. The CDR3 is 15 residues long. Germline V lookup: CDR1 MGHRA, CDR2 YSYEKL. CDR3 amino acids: CASSPSGQGTYEQYF. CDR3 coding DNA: TGCGCCAGCAGCCCCAGCGGACAGGGGACCTACGAGCAGTACTTC.

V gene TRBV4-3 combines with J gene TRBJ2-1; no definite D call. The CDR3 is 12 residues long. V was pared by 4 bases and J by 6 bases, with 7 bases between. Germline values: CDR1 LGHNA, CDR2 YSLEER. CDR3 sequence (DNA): TGCGCCAGCAGCCCAGGTCCCAATGAGCAGTTCTTC. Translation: CASSPGPNEQFF.

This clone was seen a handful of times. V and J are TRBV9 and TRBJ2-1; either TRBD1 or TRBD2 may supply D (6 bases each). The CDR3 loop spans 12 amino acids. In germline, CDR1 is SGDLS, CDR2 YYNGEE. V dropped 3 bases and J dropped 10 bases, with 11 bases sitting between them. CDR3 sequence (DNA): TGTGCCAGCAGCGCTACAGGGAGGGAGCAGTTCTTC. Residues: CASSATGREQFF.

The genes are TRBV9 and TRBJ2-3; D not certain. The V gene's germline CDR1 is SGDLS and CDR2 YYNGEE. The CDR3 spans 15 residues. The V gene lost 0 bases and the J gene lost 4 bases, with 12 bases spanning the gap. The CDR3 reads CASSVETAAADTQYF. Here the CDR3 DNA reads TGTGCCAGCAGCGTAGAGACCGCCGCGGCAGATACGCAGTATTTT.

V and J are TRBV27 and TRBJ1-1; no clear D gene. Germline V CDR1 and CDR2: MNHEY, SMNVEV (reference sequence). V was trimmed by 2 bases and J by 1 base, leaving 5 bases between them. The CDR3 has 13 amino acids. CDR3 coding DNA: TGTGCCAGCAGTTTAGCGTGGAACACTGAAGCTTTCTTT. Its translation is CASSLAWNTEAFF.

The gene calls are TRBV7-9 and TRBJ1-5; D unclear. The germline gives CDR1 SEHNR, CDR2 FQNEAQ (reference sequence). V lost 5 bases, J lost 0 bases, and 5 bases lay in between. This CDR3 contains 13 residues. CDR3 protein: CASSKGSNQPQHF. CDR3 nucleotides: TGTGCCAGCAGCAAGGGTAGCAATCAGCCCCAGCATTTT.

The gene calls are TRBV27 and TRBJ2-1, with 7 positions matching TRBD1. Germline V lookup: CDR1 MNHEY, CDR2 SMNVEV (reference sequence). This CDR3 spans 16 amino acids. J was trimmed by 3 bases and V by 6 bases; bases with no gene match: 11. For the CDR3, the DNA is TGTGCCAGCAGGGTGTACAGGGGTGGCTACTACAATGAGCAGTTCTTC. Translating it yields CASRVYRGGYYNEQFF.

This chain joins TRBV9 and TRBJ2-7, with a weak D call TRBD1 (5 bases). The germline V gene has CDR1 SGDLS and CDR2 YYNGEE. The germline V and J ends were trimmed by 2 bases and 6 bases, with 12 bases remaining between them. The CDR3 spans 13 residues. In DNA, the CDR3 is TGTGCCAGCAGCGTGGACATAAATCCCGAGCAGTACTTC. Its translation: CASSVDINPEQYF.

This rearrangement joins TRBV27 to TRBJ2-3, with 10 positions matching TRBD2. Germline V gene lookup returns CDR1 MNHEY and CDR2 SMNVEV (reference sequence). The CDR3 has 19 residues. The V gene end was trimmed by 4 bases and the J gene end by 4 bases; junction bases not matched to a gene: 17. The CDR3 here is CASSYGQAGGTSAADTQYF. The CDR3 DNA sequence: TGTGCCAGCAGTTATGGACAGGCCGGTGGGACTAGCGCAGCAGATACGCAGTATTTT.

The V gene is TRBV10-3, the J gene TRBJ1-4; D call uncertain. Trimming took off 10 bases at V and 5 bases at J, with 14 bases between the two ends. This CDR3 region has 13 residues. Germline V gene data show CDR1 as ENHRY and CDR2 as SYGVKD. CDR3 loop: CATLDDINEKLFF. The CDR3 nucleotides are TGTGCCACCCTGGACGACATAAATGAAAAACTGTTTTTT.

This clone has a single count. The CDR3 nucleotides are TGTGCCATCAGTGAGTCGTTTGGACAGGGGGGCAATCAGCCCCAGCATTTT. Residues: CAISESFGQGGNQPQHF. The chain employs TRBV10-3 and TRBJ1-5, with 10 positions matching TRBD1. Per germline, CDR1 ENHRY and CDR2 SYGVKD. V lost 0 bases to trimming and J lost 2 bases; unmatched junction nucleotides: 4. This CDR3 is 17 amino acids long.

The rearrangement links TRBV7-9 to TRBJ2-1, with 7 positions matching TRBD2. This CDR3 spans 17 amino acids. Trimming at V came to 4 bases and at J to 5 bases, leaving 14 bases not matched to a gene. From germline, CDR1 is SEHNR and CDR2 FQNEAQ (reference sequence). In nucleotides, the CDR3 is TGTGCCAGCAGCTCCCGACTAGCCTCCATGTGGGACAATGAGCAGTTCTTC. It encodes CASSSRLASMWDNEQFF.

CDR3 sequence (DNA): TGTGCCAGCAGCACTTCGTCCCGGGCGGTCTCCTACGAGCAGTACTTC. Residues: CASSTSSRAVSYEQYF. The chain employs TRBV7-9 and TRBJ2-7; no definite D call. The CDR3 totals 16 residues. Per the germline V gene, CDR1 is SEHNR and CDR2 is FQNEAQ (reference sequence). Between the trimmed V and J ends, which lost 5 bases and 0 bases, there was a span of 17 bases.

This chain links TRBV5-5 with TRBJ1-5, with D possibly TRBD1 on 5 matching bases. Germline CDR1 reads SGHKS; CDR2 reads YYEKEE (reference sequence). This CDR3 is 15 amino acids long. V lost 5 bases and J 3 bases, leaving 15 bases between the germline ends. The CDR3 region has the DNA TGTGCCAGCAGACCGGGACGGGGATCCAATCAGCCCCAGCATTTT. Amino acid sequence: CASRPGRGSNQPQHF.

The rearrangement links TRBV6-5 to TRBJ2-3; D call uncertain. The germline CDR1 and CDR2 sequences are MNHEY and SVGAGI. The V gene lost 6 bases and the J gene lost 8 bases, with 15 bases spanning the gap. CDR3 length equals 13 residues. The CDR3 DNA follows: TGTGCCAGCAGCCCCGGTTGGGTTAGTACGCAGTATTTT. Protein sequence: CASSPGWVSTQYF.

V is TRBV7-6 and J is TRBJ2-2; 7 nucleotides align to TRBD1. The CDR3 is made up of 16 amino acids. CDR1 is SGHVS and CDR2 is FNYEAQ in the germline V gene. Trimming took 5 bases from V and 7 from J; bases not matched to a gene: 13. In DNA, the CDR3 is TGTGCCAGCAGCCAAGGGGACAGAGGAATTCACGGGGAGCTGTTTTTT. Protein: CASSQGDRGIHGELFF.